This T cell receptor beta chain was documented in a study of blood T cell repertoires in COVID-19. Study at large: Donors in the United States, Italy and Spain gave samples during acute or convalescent COVID-19. PBMCs, B-cell-depleted T cells, or T cells provided the cDNA or gDNA that made up the material.

The CDR3 contains 14 residues. CDR1 is LNHDA, CDR2 SQIVND, per germline (reference sequence). Trimming took 5 bases from V and 8 from J, leaving 18 bases between them. Assay used: immunoSEQ multiplex PCR; TCRdb lists only in-frame clones, some missing. The profile covers 15,000 or so clones, with 75% to 90% appearing a single time and roughly 17% taken by the ten largest. The sequence derives from a human donor in a cohort sampled during active COVID-19. Sequenced sample: peripheral blood. This sequence joins TRBV19 and TRBJ1-2; D is perhaps TRBD1 (6 bases). CDR3 protein: CASSLRWFGQGYTF. DNA for the CDR3: TGTGCCAGTAGTCTCAGGTGGTTCGGACAGGGCTACACCTTC.